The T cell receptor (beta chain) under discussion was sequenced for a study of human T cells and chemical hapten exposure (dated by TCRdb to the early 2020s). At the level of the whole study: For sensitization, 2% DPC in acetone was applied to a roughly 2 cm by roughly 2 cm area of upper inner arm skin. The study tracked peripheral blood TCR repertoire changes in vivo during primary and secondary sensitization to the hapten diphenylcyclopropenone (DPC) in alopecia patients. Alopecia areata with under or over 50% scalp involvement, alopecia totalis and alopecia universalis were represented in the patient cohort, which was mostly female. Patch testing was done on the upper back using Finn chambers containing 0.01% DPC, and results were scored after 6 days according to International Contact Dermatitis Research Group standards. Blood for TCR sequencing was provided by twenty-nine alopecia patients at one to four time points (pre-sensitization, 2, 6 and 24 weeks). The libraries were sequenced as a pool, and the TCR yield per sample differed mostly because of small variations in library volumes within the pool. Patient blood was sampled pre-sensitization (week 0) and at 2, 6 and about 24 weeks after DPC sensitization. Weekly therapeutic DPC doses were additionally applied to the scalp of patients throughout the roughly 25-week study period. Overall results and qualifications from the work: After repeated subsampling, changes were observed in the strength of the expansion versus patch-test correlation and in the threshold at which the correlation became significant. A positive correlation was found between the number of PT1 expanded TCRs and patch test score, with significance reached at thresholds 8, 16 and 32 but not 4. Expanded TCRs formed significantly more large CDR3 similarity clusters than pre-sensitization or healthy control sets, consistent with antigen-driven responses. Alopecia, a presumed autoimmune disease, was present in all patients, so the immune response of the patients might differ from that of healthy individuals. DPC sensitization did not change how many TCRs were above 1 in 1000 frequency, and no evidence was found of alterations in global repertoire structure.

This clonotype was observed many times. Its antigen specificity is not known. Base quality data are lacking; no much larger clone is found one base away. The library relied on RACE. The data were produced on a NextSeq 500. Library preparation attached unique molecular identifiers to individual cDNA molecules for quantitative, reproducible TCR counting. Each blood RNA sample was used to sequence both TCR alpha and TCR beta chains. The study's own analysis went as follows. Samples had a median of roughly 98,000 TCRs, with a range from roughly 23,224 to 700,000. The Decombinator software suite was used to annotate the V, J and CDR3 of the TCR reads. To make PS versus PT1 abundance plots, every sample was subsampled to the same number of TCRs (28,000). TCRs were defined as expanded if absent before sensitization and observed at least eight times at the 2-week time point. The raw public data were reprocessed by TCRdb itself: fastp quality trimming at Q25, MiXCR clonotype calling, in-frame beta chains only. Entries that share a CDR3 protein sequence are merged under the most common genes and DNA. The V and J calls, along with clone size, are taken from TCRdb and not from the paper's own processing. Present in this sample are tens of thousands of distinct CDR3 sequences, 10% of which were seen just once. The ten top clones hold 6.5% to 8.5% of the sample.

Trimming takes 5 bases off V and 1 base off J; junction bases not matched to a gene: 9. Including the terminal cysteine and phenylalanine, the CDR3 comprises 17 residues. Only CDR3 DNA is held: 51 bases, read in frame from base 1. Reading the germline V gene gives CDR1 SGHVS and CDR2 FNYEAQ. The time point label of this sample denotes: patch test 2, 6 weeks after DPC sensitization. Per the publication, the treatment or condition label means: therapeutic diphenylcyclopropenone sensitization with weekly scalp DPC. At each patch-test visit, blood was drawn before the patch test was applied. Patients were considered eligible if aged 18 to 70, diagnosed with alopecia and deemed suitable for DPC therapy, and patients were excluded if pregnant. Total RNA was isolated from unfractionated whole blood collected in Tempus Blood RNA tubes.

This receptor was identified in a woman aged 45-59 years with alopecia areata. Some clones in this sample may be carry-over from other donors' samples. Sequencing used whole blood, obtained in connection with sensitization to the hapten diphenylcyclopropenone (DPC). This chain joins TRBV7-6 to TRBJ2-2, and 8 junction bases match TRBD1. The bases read TGTGCCAGCAGCCCGAGTGGACAGGGAGGGAACACCGGGGAGCTGTTTTTT. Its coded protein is CASSPSGQGGNTGELFF. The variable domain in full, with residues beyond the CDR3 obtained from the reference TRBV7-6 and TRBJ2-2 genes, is GAGVSQSPRYKVTKRGQDVALRCDPISGHVSLYWYRQALGQGPEFLTYFNYEAQQDKSGLPNDRFSAERPEGSISTLTIQRTEQRDSAMYRCASSPSGQGGNTGELFFGEGSRLTVL.